This record looks at one T cell receptor beta chain sequence and its context. This CDR3 comprises 15 residues. Germline V lookup: CDR1 SGHRS, CDR2 YFSETQ. V was pared by 0 bases and J by 0 bases, with 7 bases between. Blood CD8+ and CD4+ T cells underwent high-throughput TCR beta sequencing. The multiple sclerosis controls were treatment-naive patients, and their relapsing-remitting disease was stable or active. TEMRA cells were FACS-enriched, and CD8+ and CD4+ T cells were isolated negatively. The authors reverse transcribed roughly 0.5 to 1 ug RNA with random hexamers. With immunoSEQ multiplex PCR, TCR beta CDR3 was amplified across 54 Vbeta and 13 Jbeta. TCRdb fed the immunoSEQ multiplex PCR reads into MiXCR, producing one record per CDR3 protein. The sample lists about 160,000 distinct CDR3 sequences, roughly 95% occurring once. The entry originates in a study of CD8 T cells in Susac syndrome.

The source is a human donor with multiple sclerosis. The chain employs TRBV5-1 and TRBJ2-1, with no clear D. The specimen was CD4+ T cells from PBMCs. The CDR3 region is CASSLVESSYNEQFF. In DNA, the CDR3 is TGCGCCAGCAGCTTGGTTGAGAGCTCCTACAATGAGCAGTTCTTC.